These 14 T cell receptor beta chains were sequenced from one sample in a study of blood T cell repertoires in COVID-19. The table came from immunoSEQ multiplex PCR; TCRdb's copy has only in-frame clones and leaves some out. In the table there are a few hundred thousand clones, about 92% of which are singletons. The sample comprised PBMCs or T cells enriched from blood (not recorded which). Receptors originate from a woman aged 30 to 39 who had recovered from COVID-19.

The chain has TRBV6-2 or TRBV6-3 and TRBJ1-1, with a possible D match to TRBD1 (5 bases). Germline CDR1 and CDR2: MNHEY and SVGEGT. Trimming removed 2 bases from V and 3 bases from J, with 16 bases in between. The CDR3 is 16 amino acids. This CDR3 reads CASSYTGPHRDTEAFF. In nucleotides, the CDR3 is TGTGCCAGCAGTTACACAGGACCACACCGGGACACTGAAGCTTTCTTT.

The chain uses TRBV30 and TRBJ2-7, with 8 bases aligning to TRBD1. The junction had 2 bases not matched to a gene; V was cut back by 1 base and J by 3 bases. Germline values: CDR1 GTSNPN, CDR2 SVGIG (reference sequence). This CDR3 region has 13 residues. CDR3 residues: CAWSDGQGYEQYF. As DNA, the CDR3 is TGTGCCTGGAGTGATGGACAGGGCTACGAGCAGTACTTC.

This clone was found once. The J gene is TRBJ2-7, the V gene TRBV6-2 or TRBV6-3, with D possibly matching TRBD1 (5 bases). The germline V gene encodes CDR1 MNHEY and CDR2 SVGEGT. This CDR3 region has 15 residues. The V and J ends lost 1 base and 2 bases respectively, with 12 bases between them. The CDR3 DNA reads TGTGCCAGCAGTTACTTGGGGCGGACAACCTACGAGCAGTACTTC. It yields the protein CASSYLGRTTYEQYF.

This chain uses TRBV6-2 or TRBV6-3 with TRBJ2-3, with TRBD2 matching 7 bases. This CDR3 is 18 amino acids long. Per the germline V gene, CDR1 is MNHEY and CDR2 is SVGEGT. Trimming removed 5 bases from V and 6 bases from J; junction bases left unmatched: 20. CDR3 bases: TGTGCCAGCAGTACTCGAGAGGGTGAGCGGGGCCCTCGGGATACGCAGTATTTT. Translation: CASSTREGERGPRDTQYF.

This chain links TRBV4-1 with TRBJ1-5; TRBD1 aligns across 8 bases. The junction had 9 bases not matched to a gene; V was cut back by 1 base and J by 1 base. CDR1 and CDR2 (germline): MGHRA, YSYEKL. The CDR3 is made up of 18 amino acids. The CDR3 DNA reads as TGCGCCAGCAGCCAAGGGGTGGTTGGACAGGGCAGCAATCAGCCCCAGCATTTT. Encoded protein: CASSQGVVGQGSNQPQHF.

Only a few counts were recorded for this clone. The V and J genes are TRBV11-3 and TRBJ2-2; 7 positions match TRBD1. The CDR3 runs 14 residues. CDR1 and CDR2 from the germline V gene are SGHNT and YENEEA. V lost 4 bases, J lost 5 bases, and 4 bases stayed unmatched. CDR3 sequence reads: CASSSGQRTGELFF. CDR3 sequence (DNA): TGTGCCAGCAGCTCGGGACAGCGGACCGGGGAGCTGTTTTTT.

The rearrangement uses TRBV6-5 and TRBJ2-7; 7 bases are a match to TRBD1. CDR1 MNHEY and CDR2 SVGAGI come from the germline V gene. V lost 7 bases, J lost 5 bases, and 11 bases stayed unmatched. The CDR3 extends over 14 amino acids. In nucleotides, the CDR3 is TGTGCCAGCAAACGAGGGCCAGGGACAGACGAGCAGTACTTC. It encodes CASKRGPGTDEQYF.

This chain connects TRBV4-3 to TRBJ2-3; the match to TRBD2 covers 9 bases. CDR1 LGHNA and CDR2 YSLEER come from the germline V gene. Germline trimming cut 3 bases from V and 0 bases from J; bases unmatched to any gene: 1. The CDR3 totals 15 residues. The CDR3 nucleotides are TGCGCCAGCAGCCATAGCGGGAGAAGCACAGATACGCAGTATTTT. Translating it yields CASSHSGRSTDTQYF.

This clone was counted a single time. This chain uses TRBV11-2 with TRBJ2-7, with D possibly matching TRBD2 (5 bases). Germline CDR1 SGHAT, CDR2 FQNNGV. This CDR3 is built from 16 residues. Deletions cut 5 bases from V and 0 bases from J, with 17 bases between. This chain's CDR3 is CASSPLGFGDSYEQYF. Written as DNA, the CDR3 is TGTGCCAGCAGCCCCTTAGGTTTCGGGGACTCCTACGAGCAGTACTTC.

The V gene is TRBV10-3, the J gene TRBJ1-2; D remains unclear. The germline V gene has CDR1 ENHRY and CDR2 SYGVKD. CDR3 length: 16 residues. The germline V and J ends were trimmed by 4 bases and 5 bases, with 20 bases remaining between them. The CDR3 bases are TGTGCCATCAGTGCTGGGCGGGAGCGGCTGGGTTATGGCTACACCTTC. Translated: CAISAGRERLGYGYTF.

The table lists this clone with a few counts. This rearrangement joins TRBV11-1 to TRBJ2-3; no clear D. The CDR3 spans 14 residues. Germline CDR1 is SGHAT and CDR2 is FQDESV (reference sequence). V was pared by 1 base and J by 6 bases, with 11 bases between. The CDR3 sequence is CASSLGSNADTQYF. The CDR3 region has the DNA TGTGCCAGCAGCTTAGGATCGAATGCGGATACGCAGTATTTT.

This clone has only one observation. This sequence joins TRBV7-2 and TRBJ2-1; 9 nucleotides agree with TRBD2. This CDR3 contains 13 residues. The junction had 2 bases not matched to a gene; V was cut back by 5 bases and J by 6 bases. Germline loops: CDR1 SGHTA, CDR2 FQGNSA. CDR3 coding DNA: TGTGCCAGCAGCGTGACTAGCGGCAATGAGCAGTTCTTC. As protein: CASSVTSGNEQFF.

CDR3 nucleotide sequence: TGTGCCAGCAGTTTATTTGCGGGGGGGCGTACTGAGCAGTTCTTC. This translates into CASSLFAGGRTEQFF. The chain couples TRBV28 to TRBJ2-1; 9 nucleotides match TRBD2. Per the germline V gene, CDR1 is MDHEN and CDR2 is SYDVKM. J was trimmed by 9 bases and V by 1 base; bases with no gene match: 7. The CDR3 has 15 residues.

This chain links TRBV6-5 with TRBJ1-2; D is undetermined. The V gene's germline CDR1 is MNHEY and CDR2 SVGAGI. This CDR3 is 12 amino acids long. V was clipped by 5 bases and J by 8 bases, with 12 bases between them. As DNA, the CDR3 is TGTGCCAGCAGTACTAACCCTACGGGCTACACCTTC. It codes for CASSTNPTGYTF.